This TCR beta chain was found in a study of T-cell reconstitution after alpha-beta-depleted transplantation in children. It was with unique molecular identifiers that the TCRbeta library was prepared. Via MiXCR, TCRdb re-called the PCR reads, giving one row per CDR3 protein. Here the sample spans 200,000 to 300,000 distinct CDR3 sequences, roughly 25% being singletons. The V gene lost 4 bases and the J gene lost 6 bases, with 14 bases spanning the gap. CDR1 is SGHRS, CDR2 YFSETQ, per germline. This CDR3 is built from 13 residues. Notes on this clonotype: Its antigen remains unknown.

Overall study results and limits: It was newly produced T cells that mostly accounted for T-cell counts and diversity one year after transplant. Surviving thymic progenitors and recipient T cells were the source of high TCRbeta diversity at day 60 in some patients. Several hundred expanded graft clones reportedly were the source of alpha-beta T cells about two months after transplant.

The sequencing here drew on PBMCs, mostly from graft donor cells, taken 360 days after TCRalphabeta/CD19-depleted stem cell transplant. The sequence came from a female patient under 10 years old who had a stem cell transplant for congenital amegakaryocytic thrombocytopenia, so the T cells may come from the graft donor. The chain carries TRBV5-1 and TRBJ2-7; D perhaps matches TRBD2 (5 bases). The CDR3 bases are TGCGCCAGCAGCGCCCAAAGGGAGAGCGAGCAGTACTTC. Amino acids: CASSAQRESEQYF.